This T cell receptor beta chain was documented in a study of cytomegalovirus exposure and HLA in healthy donors. Study-wide findings and caveats: According to an earlier analysis, most TCR beta V segments yielded productive rearrangements about 87% or about 30% of the time. A later analysis found that most CMV-associated TCR beta chains appeared HLA-restricted.

On this clone itself: The antigen is unknown.

When sampled, the donors appeared nominally healthy, though they likely had unrecorded immune exposures. PCR involved 60 Vbeta and 13 Jbeta primers. The data were produced by immunoSEQ multiplex PCR, yet TCRdb's version contains in-frame clones alone and is incomplete. The top ten clones hold 0.6% to 0.7% of a sample with around 120,000 clones, about 86% of them seen once. This CDR3 has 16 residues. V lost 4 bases to trimming and J lost 8 bases, with 24 bases between them. Germline CDR1 GTSNPN, CDR2 SVGIG (reference sequence). The material sequenced was PBMCs. The chain uses TRBV30 and TRBJ2-4; D possibly corresponds to TRBD2 (5 bases). The sequence derives from a man aged 18 to 30 in good health and CMV-seronegative. This CDR3 is CAWNPDFSGAGDIQYF. The CDR3 DNA reads TGTGCCTGGAATCCGGACTTCTCTGGCGCCGGCGACATTCAGTACTTC.